Following are 3 T cell receptor beta chains from one sample sequenced in a study of Graves' ophthalmopathy and Graves' hyperthyroidism. TCR beta CDR3 amplification used RNA transcripts. An initial RT-PCR round employing HTBI primers preceded a second-round multiplex PCR. TCRdb redid the calling of the multiplex PCR reads with MiXCR, one entry per CDR3 protein. The table records roughly 400,000 distinct CDR3 sequences, 15% of them present only once. The source material was peripheral blood. These receptors came from a woman aged 18-29 years with stable Graves' hyperthyroidism.

This clonotype was counted at least ten times. The genes are TRBV9 and TRBJ2-5, with TRBD1 identical over 8 bases. The junction had 12 bases not matched to a gene; V was cut back by 7 bases and J by 7 bases. The CDR3 runs 14 residues. CDR1 and CDR2 (germline): SGDLS, YYNGEE. This CDR3 reads CASESGTGPRTQYF. The CDR3 DNA is TGTGCCAGCGAATCAGGGACAGGTCCAAGGACCCAGTACTTC.

This clonotype showed up many times. The chain combines TRBV20-1 with TRBJ1-5, with 7 bases matching TRBD1. V lost 3 bases and J lost 1; bases outside the gene matches: 6. The CDR3 runs 15 residues. Germline V gene lookup returns CDR1 DFQATT and CDR2 SNEGSKA (reference sequence). The CDR3, as DNA: TGCAGTGCTAGCCGACAGGGCCCAAGCAATCAGCCCCAGCATTTT. It is translated as CSASRQGPSNQPQHF.

This clonotype was counted ten times or more. The chain employs TRBV2 and TRBJ2-5, with D possibly matching TRBD1 (5 bases). The length of the CDR3 is 14 residues. With 6 bases removed from V and 0 bases from J, the gap between germline ends came to 11 bases. The germline gives CDR1 SNHLY, CDR2 FYNNEI. The CDR3 nucleotides are TGTGCCAGCAGGGAGACAGTCTACCAAGAGACCCAGTACTTC. Translating it yields CASRETVYQETQYF. Variable domain in full (rest from reference TRBV2 and TRBJ2-5): EPEVTQTPSHQVTQMGQEVILRCVPISNHLYFYWYRQILGQKVEFLVSFYNNEISEKSEIFDDQFSVERPDGSNFTLKIRSTKLEDSAMYFCASRETVYQETQYFGPGTRLLVL.